This T cell receptor beta chain emerged from a study of Graves' ophthalmopathy and Graves' hyperthyroidism. The authors amplified TCR beta CDR3 regions, and they did so from RNA transcripts for repertoire sequencing. RT-PCR in the first round used HTBI primers; a second-round multiplex PCR followed. TCRdb reprocessed the multiplex PCR reads with MiXCR, giving one entry per CDR3 protein. The repertoire includes some 1.1 million distinct CDR3 sequences, about 38% of them detected once, and approximately 12% sits in the top ten. Trimming removed 8 bases from V and 2 bases from J, with 10 bases in between. CDR3 length: 12 residues. Germline lookup yields CDR1 WSHSY and CDR2 SAAADI.

The chain combines TRBV10-2 with TRBJ2-7; D ambiguous. This clonotype was obtained from an adult man with Graves' hyperthyroidism. Sequenced sample: peripheral blood or thyroid tissue (not recorded which). For the CDR3, the DNA is TGCGCCAGCGGCCATACCGCCTACGAGCAGTACTTC. This encodes CASGHTAYEQYF.